This TCR beta chain was observed in a study of early T cells in non-severe SARS-CoV-2 infection. Overall study results and limits: In VDJdb matching, anti-spike CD8 responses were favored while private and CD4 specificities went missing.

Individual cDNA molecules carried attached unique molecular identifiers. In TCRdb, the 5' RACE reads were re-called with MiXCR into one record per CDR3 protein. The table records tens of thousands of distinct CDR3 sequences, roughly 5.7% of them present only once. There are a few counts of this clonotype. Its cognate antigen is unknown. This TCR was recovered from an adult who was a healthcare worker with PCR-confirmed SARS-CoV-2 infection or an uninfected control (not recorded which). The sequenced sample consisted of whole blood.

The CDR3: CASSRIGGAHEQYF. DNA for the CDR3: TGTGCCAGCAGCCGTATTGGGGGGGCACACGAGCAGTACTTC. The gene calls are TRBV7-9 and TRBJ2-7; TRBD2 might be the D (7 bases). There are 14 residues in the CDR3. Germline-derived CDR1 and CDR2 are SEHNR and FQNEAQ (reference sequence). Trimming removed 5 bases from V and 5 bases from J, with 16 bases in between.